The 30 T cell receptor beta chains given below trace back to one sample, sequenced in a study of neurological immune-mediated disorders. From the 5' RACE reads, TCRdb called clonotypes with MiXCR, one entry per CDR3 protein. The profile shows 65,000 to 90,000 distinct CDR3 sequences, roughly 4.8% of them singletons. Sequencing used PBMCs. The receptors derive from a woman aged 30 to 39 with multiple sclerosis.

This clonotype has at least ten counts. V gene TRBV20-1 combines with J gene TRBJ1-1; D gene unclear. Deletions cut 3 bases from V and 10 bases from J, with 12 bases between. This CDR3 has 11 amino acids. Germline V CDR1 and CDR2: DFQATT, SNEGSKA (reference sequence). The CDR3 here is CSARGGKGAFF. In DNA, the CDR3 is TGCAGTGCTAGGGGAGGGAAGGGAGCTTTCTTT.

The sample holds many counts of this clonotype. This rearrangement joins TRBV24-1 to TRBJ2-1, with 14 bases fitting TRBD2. The V and J ends lost 2 bases and 2 bases, in that order; junction bases with no gene match: 4. The CDR3 is made up of 18 amino acids. CDR1 and CDR2 (germline): KGHDR, SFDVKD. The CDR3 DNA sequence: TGTGCCACCAGTGATTCAAGACTAGCGGGAGGGCCCTACAATGAGCAGTTCTTC. Protein: CATSDSRLAGGPYNEQFF.

A few counts support this clonotype. The chain recombines TRBV5-1 with TRBJ2-6, with D possibly being TRBD1 or TRBD2 (6 bases each). CDR1 SGHRS and CDR2 YFSETQ come from the germline V gene. V dropped 0 bases and J dropped 0 bases, with 16 bases sitting between them. CDR3 length: 19 amino acids. This chain's CDR3 is CASSLVGGLSSSGANVLTF. The CDR3 DNA is TGCGCCAGCAGCTTGGTTGGGGGGCTATCGAGCTCTGGGGCCAACGTCCTGACTTTC.

The rearrangement joins TRBV11-1 to TRBJ1-5, with D unclear. Per germline, CDR1 SGHAT and CDR2 FQDESV (reference sequence). V was clipped by 5 bases and J by 6 bases, with 5 bases between them. The CDR3 runs to 11 residues. CDR3 loop: CASSRGQPQHF. CDR3 bases: TGTGCCAGCAGCCGAGGTCAGCCCCAGCATTTT.

This clonotype was recorded at least ten times. The rearrangement joins TRBV20-1 to TRBJ2-2; possible D gene TRBD1, 6 bases. Trimming took 0 bases from V and 1 from J, leaving 15 bases between them. The germline gives CDR1 DFQATT, CDR2 SNEGSKA (reference sequence). CDR3 length equals 17 residues. CDR3: CSARDWGRQGNTGELFF. CDR3 DNA sequence: TGCAGTGCTAGAGATTGGGGGCGGCAGGGGAACACCGGGGAGCTGTTTTTT.

This clonotype was counted ten times or more. V and J are TRBV20-1 and TRBJ1-1, with a weak D call TRBD1 (6 bases). V gave up 5 bases and J gave up 1 base, with 14 bases separating them. This CDR3 contains 14 residues. Germline CDR1 DFQATT, CDR2 SNEGSKA (reference sequence). The CDR3: CSAPLRTANTEAFF. The CDR3 DNA is TGCAGTGCTCCACTGAGGACAGCGAACACTGAAGCTTTCTTT.

A few counts support this clonotype. The gene calls are TRBV20-1 and TRBJ1-3; tentatively, D is TRBD1 (6 bases). The ends were cut back, 6 bases at V and 2 bases at J, with 23 bases in the middle. The length of the CDR3 is 17 residues. Germline V lookup: CDR1 DFQATT, CDR2 SNEGSKA (reference sequence). The CDR3 loop reads CSALSEMTRQAGNTIYF. The CDR3 nucleotides read TGCAGTGCCTTATCCGAAATGACCCGACAGGCTGGAAACACCATATATTTT.

Only a few counts were recorded for this clonotype. A much larger clone is a single base away; this may be a read error. The rearrangement links TRBV20-1 to TRBJ2-1, with 7 bases lining up with TRBD2. Unmatched junction bases numbered 3, after V lost 1 base and J lost 6 bases. Looked up from germline, CDR1 is DFQATT and CDR2 is SNEGSKA (reference sequence). This CDR3 spans 13 amino acids. The CDR3 nucleotides are TGCAGTGCTAGAGGGATAGCGGGCAATGAGCAGTTCTTC. It codes for CSARGIAGNEQFF.

This clonotype was counted only a few times. This sequence joins TRBV20-1 and TRBJ2-5, with D perhaps TRBD2 (5 bases). Trimming left V 2 bases short and J 9 bases short, with 22 bases between. Germline loops: CDR1 DFQATT, CDR2 SNEGSKA (reference sequence). The CDR3 totals 15 residues. CDR3 DNA: TGCAGTGCTAGACCGGTCGGACTGGGATCGTTGGCCCAGTACTTC. It codes for CSARPVGLGSLAQYF.

This clonotype was seen ten or more times. V gene TRBV3-1 combines with J gene TRBJ2-2; no clear D gene. This CDR3 is 14 amino acids long. Germline V CDR1 and CDR2: LGHDT, YNNKEL (reference sequence). Trimming pared 0 bases from V and 3 bases from J, leaving 5 bases between. The CDR3 spells CASSQEGHTGELFF. For the CDR3, the DNA is TGTGCCAGCAGCCAAGAAGGGCACACCGGGGAGCTGTTTTTT.

This clonotype has at least ten counts. This chain joins TRBV5-1 and TRBJ2-5; the match to TRBD2 covers 8 bases. V shed 4 bases and J 4 bases; nucleotides not matched to a gene: 12. Germline V gives CDR1 SGHRS, CDR2 YFSETQ. This CDR3 spans 16 amino acids. CDR3 sequence reads: CASSPGEAGGGETQYF. As DNA, the CDR3 is TGCGCCAGCAGCCCGGGTGAGGCGGGAGGTGGAGAGACCCAGTACTTC.

This clonotype has a handful of counts. V usage is TRBV7-9 and J usage is TRBJ2-7; TRBD1 might be the D (6 bases). Per the germline V gene, CDR1 is SEHNR and CDR2 is FQNEAQ (reference sequence). V was trimmed by 6 bases and J by 6 bases, leaving 9 bases between them. The CDR3 runs 11 residues. CDR3 region: CASRKQGEQYF. The DNA of the CDR3 is TGTGCCAGCAGGAAACAGGGCGAGCAGTACTTC.

In this sample, this clonotype turned up many times. The chain recombines TRBV20-1 with TRBJ2-3; 7 bases match TRBD2. There are 14 residues in the CDR3. V lost 6 bases, J lost 0 bases, and 6 bases stayed unmatched. Germline V CDR1 and CDR2: DFQATT, SNEGSKA (reference sequence). The CDR3 protein is CSAVSGDSTDTQYF. CDR3 coding DNA: TGCAGTGCCGTAAGCGGGGATAGCACAGATACGCAGTATTTT.

This clonotype was seen many times. The chain employs TRBV6-5 and TRBJ1-5; D remains ambiguous. V was shortened by 0 bases and J by 1 base, with 1 base between the two germline ends. The CDR3 covers 13 residues. From germline, CDR1 is MNHEY and CDR2 SVGAGI. The CDR3, as DNA: TGTGCCAGCAGTTACTCGAGCAATCAGCCCCAGCATTTT. Its translation is CASSYSSNQPQHF.

This clonotype showed up many times. This chain connects TRBV18 to TRBJ2-2; 8 positions agree with TRBD2. V trimming: 0 bases; J trimming: 4 bases; junction bases outside the gene matches: 4. The CDR3 length is 16 residues. Germline V gene data show CDR1 as KGHSH and CDR2 as LQKENI. This CDR3 is CASSPPGLGGTGELFF. Written as DNA, the CDR3 is TGTGCCAGCTCACCACCGGGACTAGGCGGCACCGGGGAGCTGTTTTTT.

This clonotype has at least ten counts. The genes are TRBV6-5 and TRBJ2-3; 10 positions agree with TRBD2. CDR1 and CDR2 (germline): MNHEY, SVGAGI. The CDR3 is 14 residues long. Trimming took 8 bases from V and 6 from J; bases not matched to a gene: 8. This CDR3 is CASAPNSGRDTQYF. In DNA, the CDR3 is TGTGCCAGCGCCCCGAATAGCGGGAGGGATACGCAGTATTTT.

This clonotype turned up a few times. This chain uses TRBV24-1 with TRBJ2-3; 13 bases line up with TRBD2. The trim removed 0 bases at V and 4 bases at J, leaving 9 bases unmatched. The V gene's germline CDR1 is KGHDR and CDR2 SFDVKD. The CDR3 runs to 19 residues. As DNA, the CDR3 is TGTGCCACCAGTGATTTGAGGCCCGGACTAGCGGGAGCTGCAGATACGCAGTATTTT. It encodes CATSDLRPGLAGAADTQYF.

This clonotype was counted many times. The chain combines TRBV28 with TRBJ2-3, with 11 bases aligning to TRBD2. The V gene's germline CDR1 is MDHEN and CDR2 SYDVKM. CDR3 length equals 18 residues. V shed 4 bases, J shed 4 bases, and the junction held 13 bases outside the gene matches. DNA of the CDR3: TGTGCCAGCAGTTCTTTTGGGACTAGCGGTACATGGGCAGATACGCAGTATTTT. It is translated as CASSSFGTSGTWADTQYF.

Ten or more counts support this clonotype. This sequence joins TRBV28 and TRBJ2-1; 9 nucleotides line up with TRBD2. V gave up 6 bases and J gave up 1 base; unmatched junction bases: 4. Germline values: CDR1 MDHEN, CDR2 SYDVKM. The length of the CDR3 is 15 residues. The chain's CDR3 is CASRQSGGSYNEQFF. In nucleotides, the CDR3 is TGTGCCAGCAGACAAAGCGGGGGGTCCTACAATGAGCAGTTCTTC. Using reference TRBV28 and TRBJ2-1 for the parts outside the CDR3, the full variable domain is DVKVTQSSRYLVKRTGEKVFLECVQDMDHENMFWYRQDPGLGLRLIYFSYDVKMKEKGDIPEGYSVSREKKERFSLILESASTNQTSMYLCASRQSGGSYNEQFFGPGTRLTVL.

This clonotype was seen ten or more times. This chain uses TRBV20-1 with TRBJ2-1; 9 bases fit TRBD2. The germline V gene encodes CDR1 DFQATT and CDR2 SNEGSKA (reference sequence). CDR3 length: 16 amino acids. The J segment lost 8 bases and the V segment lost 0 bases, leaving 11 bases of the junction unmatched. CDR3 amino acids: CSARDRKREELDEQFF. The DNA of the CDR3 is TGCAGTGCTAGAGATCGGAAGCGGGAGGAGCTCGATGAGCAGTTCTTC.

This clonotype has ten or more counts. J is TRBJ2-3 and V is TRBV12-3 or TRBV12-4; D uncertain. Trimming shortened V by 4 bases and J by 5 bases, and 7 bases separated the two germline ends. CDR3 length: 12 amino acids. The CDR3 sequence: CASSSTGDTQYF. CDR3 sequence (DNA): TGTGCCAGCAGTTCCACTGGAGATACGCAGTATTTT.

This clonotype was counted a few times. The V call is TRBV7-2, the J call TRBJ1-5, with D uncertain. V was shortened by 2 bases and J by 3 bases, with 11 bases between the two germline ends. CDR3 length: 15 residues. The V gene's germline CDR1 is SGHTA and CDR2 FQGNSA. The CDR3 nucleotides read TGTGCCAGCAGCTTATTACCGGGGAACAATCAGCCCCAGCATTTT. It specifies CASSLLPGNNQPQHF. The complete variable domain, with remaining parts taken from reference TRBV7-2 and TRBJ1-5, reads GAGVSQSPSNKVTEKGKDVELRCDPISGHTALYWYRQSLGQGLEFLIYFQGNSAPDKSGLPSDRFSAERTGGSVSTLTIQRTQQEDSAVYLCASSLLPGNNQPQHFGDGTRLSIL.

This clonotype occurred many times. CDR3 amino acids: CASSLDRSGETQYF. The CDR3 DNA sequence: TGTGCCAGCAGCTTAGATCGTAGCGGAGAGACCCAGTACTTC. This chain uses TRBV11-2 with TRBJ2-5, with D possibly TRBD2 on 6 matching bases. Germline CDR1 and CDR2: SGHAT and FQNNGV. The CDR3 spans 14 residues. The V gene lost 0 bases and the J gene lost 4 bases, with 9 bases spanning the gap. Filled out from reference TRBV11-2 and TRBJ2-5, the complete variable domain reads EAGVAQSPRYKIIEKRQSVAFWCNPISGHATLYWYQQILGQGPKLLIQFQNNGVVDDSQLPKDRFSAERLKGVDSTLKIQPAKLEDSAVYLCASSLDRSGETQYFGPGTRLLVL.

This chain joins TRBV5-1 and TRBJ2-5; 7 bases align to TRBD2. The V gene end was trimmed by 0 bases and the J gene end by 2 bases; junction bases not matched to a gene: 7. Per the germline V gene, CDR1 is SGHRS and CDR2 is YFSETQ. CDR3 length: 16 residues. This CDR3 is CASSLGYSGLQETQYF. The CDR3, as DNA: TGCGCCAGCAGCTTGGGTTATAGCGGGTTACAAGAGACCCAGTACTTC. The entire variable domain, with the rest obtained from reference TRBV5-1 and TRBJ2-5, is as follows: KAGVTQTPRYLIKTRGQQVTLSCSPISGHRSVSWYQQTPGQGLQFLFEYFSETQRNKGNFPGRFSGRQFSNSRSEMNVSTLELGDSALYLCASSLGYSGLQETQYFGPGTRLLVL.

This chain joins TRBV28 and TRBJ1-5; D is uncertain. The V gene's germline CDR1 is MDHEN and CDR2 SYDVKM. The CDR3 contains 13 residues. V shed 6 bases and J shed 0 bases, with 6 bases lying between them. The CDR3 is CASRGYSNQPQHF. The DNA for the CDR3 is TGTGCCAGCAGAGGCTATAGCAATCAGCCCCAGCATTTT.

The V gene is TRBV10-1, the J gene TRBJ1-6; D gene uncertain. The CDR3 length is 13 residues. CDR1 is WNHNN, CDR2 SYGVQD, per germline (reference sequence). Trimming removed 6 bases at V and 11 bases at J, with 14 bases between. CDR3 coding DNA: TGCGCCAGCAGAGCTGACTCTGCGGCACCCCTCCACTTT. This encodes CASRADSAAPLHF.

The sample holds many counts of this clonotype. The chain recombines TRBV28 with TRBJ1-1; D gene unclear. The ends were cut back, 5 bases at V and 6 bases at J, with 16 bases in the middle. The CDR3 has 14 residues. CDR1 MDHEN and CDR2 SYDVKM come from the germline V gene. The CDR3 spells CASSTGRGFAEAFF. CDR3 DNA: TGTGCCAGCAGTACCGGCAGAGGGTTCGCTGAAGCTTTCTTT.

The rearrangement uses TRBV20-1 and TRBJ2-1, with D possibly called TRBD1 or TRBD2 (5 bases each). The CDR3 length is 17 residues. V lost 5 bases to trimming and J lost 7 bases, with 27 bases between them. CDR1 and CDR2 from the germline V gene are DFQATT and SNEGSKA (reference sequence). DNA of the CDR3: TGCAGTGCTCCGATTGGGACCAGCGGTTTGCCGGGGAATGAGCAGTTCTTC. Protein sequence: CSAPIGTSGLPGNEQFF.

There are many counts of this clonotype. This chain connects TRBV20-1 to TRBJ1-2; TRBD1 matches 7 bases. The CDR3 runs to 15 residues. V lost 3 bases and J lost 3; bases outside the gene matches: 10. Germline V lookup: CDR1 DFQATT, CDR2 SNEGSKA (reference sequence). The CDR3 DNA reads TGCAGTGCTAGCCGCTTTGGGCAGGGGGACTATGGCTACACCTTC. This sequence encodes CSASRFGQGDYGYTF.

This clonotype was recorded at least ten times. The chain joins TRBV20-1 to TRBJ2-7; maybe TRBD1 (6 bases). Germline CDR1 DFQATT, CDR2 SNEGSKA (reference sequence). Trimming removed 3 bases from V and 2 bases from J, with 11 bases in between. The length of the CDR3 is 13 residues. DNA of the CDR3: TGCAGTGCTAGTTGGGACAACCCCTACGAGCAGTACTTC. The encoded protein is CSASWDNPYEQYF.